The 11 T cell receptor beta chains presented below share a single source sample, sequenced in a study of blood T cell repertoires in COVID-19. TCRdb's table, derived via immunoSEQ multiplex PCR, lists solely in-frame clones and lacks some. The sample records over 200,000 clones, 83% being singletons. The sample comprised peripheral blood. The source of these receptors is a woman in her seventies with active or convalescent COVID-19.

The J gene is TRBJ2-3, the V gene TRBV11-2; tentative D call: TRBD2 (6 bases). The V gene lost 2 bases and the J gene lost 0 bases, with 12 bases spanning the gap. Germline V CDR1 and CDR2: SGHAT, FQNNGV. The CDR3 totals 16 residues. In DNA form, the CDR3 reads TGTGCCAGCAGCTTATGGGTGGGGGGAAGCACAGATACGCAGTATTTT. Amino acids: CASSLWVGGSTDTQYF.

Only one count was recorded for this clone. The chain employs TRBV20-1 and TRBJ2-5, with 9 bases identical to TRBD1. This CDR3 is 15 amino acids long. The V gene end was trimmed by 3 bases and the J gene end by 7 bases; junction bases not matched to a gene: 12. Germline CDR1 is DFQATT and CDR2 is SNEGSKA (reference sequence). The CDR3 sequence: CSASQGQGGSGTQYF. CDR3 nucleotides: TGCAGTGCTAGTCAGGGACAGGGAGGATCGGGGACCCAGTACTTC.

This clone was found once. V and J are TRBV2 and TRBJ1-5; D ambiguous. CDR3 length: 13 residues. Germline values: CDR1 SNHLY, CDR2 FYNNEI. V was shortened by 6 bases and J by 4 bases, with 10 bases between the two germline ends. CDR3 in amino acids: CASSPSGNQPQHF. As DNA, the CDR3 is TGTGCCAGCAGCCCCTCCGGGAATCAGCCCCAGCATTTT.

This rearrangement joins TRBV5-1 to TRBJ1-1; possible D gene TRBD1, 6 bases. This CDR3 has 14 amino acids. Germline V gene data show CDR1 as SGHRS and CDR2 as YFSETQ. With 1 base removed from V and 3 bases from J, the gap between germline ends came to 10 bases. The CDR3 region has the DNA TGCGCCAGCAGCTTGCTCGGGGGGCACACTGAAGCTTTCTTT. Its protein is CASSLLGGHTEAFF.

This clone was seen only a few times. Other nucleotide sequences in the sample specify the same CDR3. The chain links TRBV6-6 to TRBJ1-6; maybe TRBD1 (6 bases). The V end lost 2 bases, the J end lost 10 bases, and 12 bases lay between the germline ends. The CDR3 runs to 14 residues. The germline CDR1 and CDR2 sequences are MNHNY and SVGAGI (reference sequence). The CDR3 bases are TGTGCCAGCAGTTACGGTGGGGGCGACTCACCCCTCCACTTT. Translation gives CASSYGGGDSPLHF.

The chain recombines TRBV6-5 with TRBJ2-4; possibly TRBD2 for D (6 bases). Trimming left V 2 bases short and J 6 bases short, with 8 bases between. CDR3 length: 13 amino acids. Germline V gene lookup returns CDR1 MNHEY and CDR2 SVGAGI. CDR3 bases: TGTGCCAGCAGTTACGTCGGGGGAAACATTCAGTACTTC. This gives the protein CASSYVGGNIQYF.

This clone was seen more than once but under ten times. Here the CDR3 DNA reads TGTGCCAGCAGGCTAAGACAGGGGGCGCGGAATGAGCAGTTCTTC. This codes for CASRLRQGARNEQFF. This chain links TRBV28 with TRBJ2-1; 10 bases map to TRBD1. V gave up 6 bases and J gave up 7 bases; unmatched junction bases: 9. This CDR3 is built from 15 residues. Germline CDR1 reads MDHEN; CDR2 reads SYDVKM.

In DNA, the CDR3 is TGTGCCAGCCTCCGGGGGAGTGGGAGCACTGAAGCTTTCTTT. Its protein is CASLRGSGSTEAFF. The rearrangement uses TRBV6-6 and TRBJ1-1, with D possibly TRBD1 on 5 matching bases. CDR1 and CDR2 (germline): MNHNY, SVGAGI (reference sequence). The CDR3 is 14 residues long. Trimming took off 8 bases at V and 4 bases at J, with 17 bases between the two ends.

The chain joins TRBV10-3 to TRBJ2-3; D not resolved. V lost 3 bases to trimming and J lost 4 bases, with 8 bases between them. The CDR3 is made up of 13 amino acids. Per germline, CDR1 ENHRY and CDR2 SYGVKD. The DNA for the CDR3 is TGTGCCATCAGTGAAACTCAGGCAGATACGCAGTATTTT. It encodes CAISETQADTQYF.

The CDR3 loop is CASSIGAGTYNEQFF. The CDR3 bases are TGTGCCAGTAGTATCGGGGCGGGAACCTACAATGAGCAGTTCTTC. The rearrangement uses TRBV19 and TRBJ2-1; maybe TRBD2 (6 bases). Trimming stripped 3 bases from V and 2 bases from J, with 11 bases between. Germline-derived CDR1 and CDR2 are LNHDA and SQIVND (reference sequence). The CDR3 totals 15 residues.

The chain carries TRBV6-5 and TRBJ1-5; D is perhaps TRBD1 (6 bases). The CDR3 has 13 amino acids. From germline, CDR1 is MNHEY and CDR2 SVGAGI. The germline V and J ends were trimmed by 1 base and 5 bases, with 6 bases remaining between them. This CDR3 is CASSYYRDQPQHF. In DNA, the CDR3 is TGTGCCAGCAGTTACTACAGGGATCAGCCCCAGCATTTT.